The clone carrying this T cell receptor beta chain appeared many times. Its antigen is not known. Primers used in a second PCR of roughly 7 to 12 cycles were a sample-barcoded 5' primer and a J-beta primer mix. TCRdb re-analysed the 5' RACE reads in MiXCR, keeping a single row per CDR3 protein. This sample has roughly 1,700,000 distinct CDR3 sequences, with approximately 28% found just once. These data come from a study of blood T cells in healthy people across ages. Study observations and caveats: Roughly linear age-related decline in beta diversity appeared, significant by age around 38.

The CDR3 runs to 13 residues. V was cut by 5 bases and J by 3 bases, with 11 bases left in between. Germline loops: CDR1 SGHAT, CDR2 FQNNGV. The sequence was collected from a woman aged 30 to 39 in good health. Sequenced material: blood. V is TRBV11-2 and J is TRBJ2-7, with TRBD2 as a possible D gene (6 bases). The CDR3 spells CASSKTRHYEQYF. DNA of the CDR3: TGTGCCAGCAGCAAGACTAGGCACTACGAGCAGTACTTC.